This T cell receptor (beta chain) derives from a study of control samples from healthy donors and cancer patients. Clones were sequenced by immunoSEQ multiplex PCR, and TCRdb holds only the in-frame ones, with some missing. The table has 75,000 to 95,000 clones, over 75% seen once. Sequenced: blood. The clonotype was recovered from a young woman in good health.

CDR3: CASSPAEYGNTEAFF. The DNA of the CDR3 is TGCGCCAGCAGCCCAGCCGAATATGGGAACACTGAAGCTTTCTTT. The chain couples TRBV4-1 to TRBJ1-1, with D unclear. Germline loops: CDR1 MGHRA, CDR2 YSYEKL. This CDR3 region has 15 residues. The ends were cut back, 4 bases at V and 1 base at J, with 13 bases in the middle.